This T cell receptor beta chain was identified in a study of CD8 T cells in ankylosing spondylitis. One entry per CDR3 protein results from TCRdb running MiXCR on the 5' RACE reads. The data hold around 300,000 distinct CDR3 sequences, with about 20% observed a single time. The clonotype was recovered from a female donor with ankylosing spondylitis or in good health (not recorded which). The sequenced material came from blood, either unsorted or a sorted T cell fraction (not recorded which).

In DNA form, the CDR3 reads TGTGCCAGCAGCTTAAAACAGGGTGGTCTTTCGAATGAGCAGTTCTTC. It encodes CASSLKQGGLSNEQFF. The chain is built from TRBV5-4 and TRBJ2-1, with D tentatively TRBD1 (6 bases). CDR1 is SGHNT, CDR2 YYREEE, per germline (reference sequence). This CDR3 spans 16 amino acids. The ends were cut back, 2 bases at V and 7 bases at J, with 19 bases in the middle.